This T cell receptor beta chain was recorded in a study of siplizumab effects on memory and regulatory T cells. Study-wide findings and caveats: A major contribution to the alloresponse seemed to be made by naive T cells, which seemed more diverse than memory cells.

Using immunoSEQ multiplex PCR, the repertoire was profiled, and TCRdb retains in-frame clones only, with some absent. The table has about 100,000 clones, over 90% seen once. Of note for this clone: Its specificity is unknown.

Trimming shortened V by 6 bases and J by 1 base, and 9 bases separated the two germline ends. The CDR3 runs to 13 residues. The germline CDR1 and CDR2 sequences are SNHLY and FYNNEI. This chain links TRBV2 with TRBJ1-1; TRBD1 might be the D (6 bases). Material for sequencing was non-Treg CD4+ T cells sorted from blood. This receptor was identified in a human donor in good health. CDR3 loop: CASSAQGNTEAFF. The CDR3 DNA sequence: TGTGCCAGCAGCGCACAGGGGAACACTGAAGCTTTCTTT.